This entry is about one T cell receptor beta chain. Its cognate antigen is unknown. The sample is drawn from a study of CD8 T cells in Susac syndrome. The overall study: Among the Susac syndrome patients who underwent sequencing, about 6 had clinically active disease, while fewer than 10 of them were in remission. Patients with Susac syndrome were therapy-naive, on corticosteroids, or on intravenous immunoglobulin alone at the time that blood was drawn.

RNA, at about 0.5 to 1 ug, was reverse transcribed with random hexamers. TCRdb independently ran MiXCR on the immunoSEQ multiplex PCR reads; one entry per CDR3 protein. The table lists around 170,000 distinct CDR3 sequences, 85% to 95% of them singletons. The CDR3 is 15 residues long. The germline CDR1 and CDR2 sequences are LGHDT and YNNKEL (reference sequence). V was pared by 1 base and J by 1 base, with 10 bases between. General study points: The study acknowledged a relatively small number of individuals in its TCR sequencing and HLA analysis.

TEMRA cells were FACS-enriched, with CD8+ and CD4+ T cells isolated negatively. The chain carries TRBV3-1 and TRBJ1-1; tentatively, D is TRBD1 (5 bases). This sequence originates from a human donor with Susac syndrome. Input material: CD4+ T cells from PBMCs. The CDR3 nucleotides are TGTGCCAGCAGCCAAGGGATGGGGGGGAACACTGAAGCTTTCTTT. It is translated as CASSQGMGGNTEAFF.